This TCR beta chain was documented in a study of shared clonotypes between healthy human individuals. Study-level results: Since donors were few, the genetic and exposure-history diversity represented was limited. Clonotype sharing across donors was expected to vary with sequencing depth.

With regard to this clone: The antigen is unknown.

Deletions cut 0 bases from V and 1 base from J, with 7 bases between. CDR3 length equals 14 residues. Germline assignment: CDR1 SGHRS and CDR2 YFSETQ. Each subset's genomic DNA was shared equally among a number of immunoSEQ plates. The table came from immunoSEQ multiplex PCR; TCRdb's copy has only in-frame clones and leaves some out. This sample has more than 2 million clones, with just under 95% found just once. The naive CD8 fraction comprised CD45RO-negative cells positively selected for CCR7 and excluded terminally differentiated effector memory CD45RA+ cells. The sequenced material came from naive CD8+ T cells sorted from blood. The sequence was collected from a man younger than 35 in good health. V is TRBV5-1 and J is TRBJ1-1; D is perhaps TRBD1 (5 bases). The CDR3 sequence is CASSLDGGNTEAFF. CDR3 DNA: TGCGCCAGCAGCTTGGATGGGGGGAACACTGAAGCTTTCTTT.